This T cell receptor beta chain was retrieved from a study of cytomegalovirus exposure and HLA in healthy donors. PCR employed 60 Vbeta and 13 Jbeta primers. Produced via immunoSEQ multiplex PCR; TCRdb's table is partial and in-frame only. The profile shows 150,000 to 200,000 clones, over 70% of them singletons. This CDR3 comprises 15 residues. Germline V gene sequence: CDR1 MNHNS, CDR2 SASEGT. Trimming shortened V by 1 base and J by 1 base, and 8 bases separated the two germline ends. The J gene is TRBJ2-4, the V gene TRBV6-1; D possibly corresponds to TRBD2 (5 bases). The sample consisted of PBMCs. This TCR was sampled from a woman aged 50 to 60 in good health and CMV-seropositive. Here the CDR3 reads CASSEGGLAKNIQYF. CDR3 bases: TGTGCCAGCAGTGAAGGAGGGCTTGCCAAAAACATTCAGTACTTC.